The TCR beta chain under discussion was sequenced for a study of type 1 regulatory T cells. Study background: This in vitro CD4 product, T-allo10, is enriched for Tr1 cells and alloantigen-specific. Study-wide results and limits: Tr1 cells had a more restricted TCR repertoire than non-Tr1 cells.

The sample holds a few counts of this clonotype. The antigen remains unidentified. Using its own MiXCR run on the reads, TCRdb lists one record per CDR3 protein. Among some 71,000 distinct CDR3 sequences listed, 20% were seen once. There are 16 residues in the CDR3. Per germline, CDR1 SGHRS and CDR2 YFSETQ. V lost 0 bases and J lost 3; bases outside the gene matches: 2. Sample: cultured type 1 regulatory T (Tr1) cells, either the whole culture or a sorted fraction (not recorded which). This clonotype was sampled from a human donor in good health. V usage is TRBV5-1 and J usage is TRBJ2-3; TRBD2 aligns across 12 bases. CDR3 DNA: TGCGCCAGCAGCTTGGCGACTAGCGGGAGTACAGATACGCAGTATTTT. The encoded protein is CASSLATSGSTDTQYF. The whole variable domain, remainder taken from reference TRBV5-1 and TRBJ2-3, is KAGVTQTPRYLIKTRGQQVTLSCSPISGHRSVSWYQQTPGQGLQFLFEYFSETQRNKGNFPGRFSGRQFSNSRSEMNVSTLELGDSALYLCASSLATSGSTDTQYFGPGTRLTVL.